This record concerns one T cell receptor beta chain sequence. PCR primers comprised 60 Vbeta and 13 Jbeta primers. Clones were sequenced by immunoSEQ multiplex PCR, and TCRdb holds only the in-frame ones, with some missing. The repertoire holds roughly 200,000 clones, with about 89% as singletons. This record belongs to a study of cytomegalovirus exposure and HLA in healthy donors. Germline V gives CDR1 SEHNR, CDR2 FQNEAQ (reference sequence). There are 15 residues in the CDR3. Trimming pared 5 bases from V and 10 bases from J, leaving 21 bases between. This chain links TRBV7-9 with TRBJ2-1; D gene uncertain. The source material was PBMCs. This receptor was obtained from a man aged 30 to 45 in good health and CMV-seronegative. The DNA of the CDR3 is TGTGCCAGCAGCCATTTGCTACGACCTGACGGGGAGCAGTTCTTC. Translated, it gives CASSHLLRPDGEQFF.